The T cell receptor beta chain under discussion was sequenced for a study of primary melanoma T cells and metastatic recurrence (dated by TCRdb to 2020 to 2022). The study in broad terms: The cohort consisted of about 200 primary melanomas of stage T2 to T4, each more than 1 mm thick. The T-cell fraction measured by TCR beta sequencing was compared against progression-free survival as the clinical outcome. Whether T-cell fraction and T-cell repertoire clonality in primary melanoma tumors predicted patient outcome was tested in the study. Histopathological grading of tumor-infiltrating lymphocytes served as the comparison point for the T-cell fraction derived from sequencing.

Points on this clone: What antigen it recognizes has not been identified. Qualities for individual bases were not recorded, and no much larger clone is one base off.

Taken from the germline V gene (reference sequence), the CDR1 and CDR2 loops are LNHDA and SQIVND. V gives up 7 bases and J gives up 5 bases, and the segment between their germline ends measures 15 bases. The CDR3 holds 14 amino acids from the cysteine to the phenylalanine. Just the 42-base CDR3 DNA is kept, in frame starting at base 1. Library construction relied on the immunoSEQ multiplex PCR assay. Primary melanoma tumor tissue was subjected to high-throughput sequencing of the T-cell receptor beta chain. Per the authors' processing: Among the repertoire analyses were the distribution of insertions and deletions and the sharing of TCRB CDR3 between samples. A gradient-boosted model ranked how well the T-cell fraction predicted outcome compared with histopathological variables. Entries here come from immuneACCESS through TCRdb and include only in-frame sequences with V and J called. Some clones fail to appear in such tables; in the studies checked, an unresolved V gene covers under half of the shortfall, and the cause of the remainder is unknown. V, J and clone size derive from that table, while D and trimming were established from the DNA sequence. The sample table records around 730 clones; roughly three quarters of these occur just once. The ten largest clonotypes hold around 40% of the sample.

Patients had primary melanoma that had been surgically resected and was considered potentially curable but at risk of metastatic recurrence. Broad study findings and their caveats: A T-cell fraction greater than 20% appeared to be protective whatever the ulceration status, mitotic rate or nodal disease. Tumor T-cell fraction was reported to predict progression-free survival independently of thickness, ulceration, mitotic rate and age. Progression-free survival prediction was reportedly improved more by adding T-cell fraction to tumor thickness than by adding any other histopathological variable. An effective T-cell-mediated antitumor response in primary melanoma was framed by the authors only as a suggestion, not a demonstrated mechanism.

This TCR was recovered from a human donor with melanoma. The chain was built from TRBV19 and TRBJ2-1; D gene: possibly TRBD1, on 6 matching bases. Sequences were obtained from melanoma tumor tissue. The DNA sequence is as follows: TGTGCCAGTATAAAGGGGACAACTAACAATGAGCAGTTCTTC. Its translation is CASIKGTTNNEQFF.